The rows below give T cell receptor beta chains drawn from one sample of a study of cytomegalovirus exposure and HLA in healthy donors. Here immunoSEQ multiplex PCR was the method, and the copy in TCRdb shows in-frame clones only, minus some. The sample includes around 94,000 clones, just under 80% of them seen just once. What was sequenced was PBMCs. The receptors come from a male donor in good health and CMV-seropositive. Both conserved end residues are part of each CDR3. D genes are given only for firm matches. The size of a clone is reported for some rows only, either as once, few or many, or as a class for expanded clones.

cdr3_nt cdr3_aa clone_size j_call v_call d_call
TGTGCCAGTAGTAGGATAGGTGGGACTAACACAGATACGCAGTATTTT CASSRIGGTNTDTQYF . TRBJ2-3 TRBV19 TRBD2
TGCAGCGCCCAGGGTCTAGAAAACACCATATATTTT CSAQGLENTIYF . TRBJ1-3 TRBV29-1 .
TGTGCCAGTAGTCCCTCCAGTGACAATGAGCAGTTCTTC CASSPSSDNEQFF few TRBJ2-1 TRBV19 .
TGTGCCAGCAGCTCCCAATCACCGGGACTAGTAAATGAGCAGTTCTTC CASSSQSPGLVNEQFF . TRBJ2-1 TRBV9 TRBD2
TGCGCCAGCAGCCGCACCCCAACGGTGTCGCGGACCGGGGAGCTGTTTTTT CASSRTPTVSRTGELFF . TRBJ2-2 TRBV5-1 .
TGTGCCAGTACTCGCGCTTGGGGCGGCAATCAGCCCCAGCATTTT CASTRAWGGNQPQHF . TRBJ1-5 TRBV19 .
TGTGCCAGCACAATTACAGGGGGAGATTATGAAAAACTGTTTTTT CASTITGGDYEKLFF . TRBJ1-4 TRBV19 TRBD1
TGTGCCAGCAGCTTAGCCAGGGAGGACGACGAGCAGTACTTC CASSLAREDDEQYF . TRBJ2-7 TRBV7-9 .
TGTGCCAGTAGTATGAGTCGGGGAAATCAGCCCCAGCATTTT CASSMSRGNQPQHF . TRBJ1-5 TRBV19 .
TGCGCCACCTCGACAACCCCCTATAATTCACCCCTCCACTTT CATSTTPYNSPLHF . TRBJ1-6 TRBV10-2 .
TGTGCCAGCAGCACGACAGGGAGCTTGGACGAGCAGTACTTC CASSTTGSLDEQYF . TRBJ2-7 TRBV7-9 TRBD1
TGCGCCAGCAGCGTAGGAGCCATTGAGGGCGCAGATACGCAGTATTTT CASSVGAIEGADTQYF . TRBJ2-3 TRBV5-1 .
TGTGCCAGCAGAGGACAGGGGAACCCCTATGGCTACACCTTC CASRGQGNPYGYTF . TRBJ1-2 TRBV6-5 TRBD1
TGTGCCAGCAGCTCACACAGGGGCGCAGATACGCAGTATTTT CASSSHRGADTQYF . TRBJ2-3 TRBV9 TRBD1
TGTGCCAGCAGTTCCCCCTCAGGTGTTGGAGGCTACACCTTC CASSSPSGVGGYTF . TRBJ1-2 TRBV28 .
TGTGCCAGCAACAGGGTGAACACTGAAGCTTTCTTT CASNRVNTEAFF . TRBJ1-1 TRBV6-4 .
TGTGCCTGGAGTGGCGGCGGGGTTAGCAATCAGCCCCAGCATTTT CAWSGGGVSNQPQHF . TRBJ1-5 TRBV30 .
TGTGCCATCACTGGGTGTCGGAGGGGGCGGGATGAAAAACTGTTTTTT CAITGCRRGRDEKLFF . TRBJ1-4 TRBV10-3 TRBD1
TGTGCCAGCAGTTACGATCTGGTCTCGCGTGGCTACACCTTC CASSYDLVSRGYTF few TRBJ1-2 TRBV6-5 .
TGTGCCAGCTCACCGGGCAGGGGGTCTAATGAAAAACTGTTTTTT CASSPGRGSNEKLFF . TRBJ1-4 TRBV18 TRBD1
TGTGCCAGCAGCTTACGGCTTAGACAGGGGGAGGATGAGCAGTTCTTC CASSLRLRQGEDEQFF . TRBJ2-1 TRBV7-9 TRBD1
TGTGCCAGCAGCCGCCCAGGGCAGGGGTACTATGGCTACACCTTC CASSRPGQGYYGYTF . TRBJ1-2 TRBV14 .
TGTGCCAGCAGTGAAGGGGTCCGGGGAGAGACCCAGTACTTC CASSEGVRGETQYF . TRBJ2-5 TRBV6-1 .
TGTGCCAGCAGTTTAGACAGGGGATTCGATCAGCCCCAGCATTTT CASSLDRGFDQPQHF . TRBJ1-5 TRBV28 TRBD1
TGTGCCAGCAGCCTCAACACTGAAGCTTTCTTT CASSLNTEAFF . TRBJ1-1 TRBV11-2 .
TGTGCCAGCAGCAGAGAACCGGGACAGGGGACTTACGAGCAGTACTTC CASSREPGQGTYEQYF . TRBJ2-7 TRBV7-6 TRBD1
TGTGCCAGCAGCCAAGAACTTAGCGGTGCAGATACGCAGTATTTT CASSQELSGADTQYF . TRBJ2-3 TRBV4-2 .
TGCGCCAGCAGCCAAAGGGGAGGCAGGAGCTACGAGCAGTACTTC CASSQRGGRSYEQYF . TRBJ2-7 TRBV4-1 .
TGTGCCAGCAGTGTGAGGGGGGGGAGCGAGCAGTACTTC CASSVRGGSEQYF . TRBJ2-7 TRBV2 .
TGTGCCAGCAGTTACACGACTAGCATCACAGATACGCAGTATTTT CASSYTTSITDTQYF . TRBJ2-3 TRBV6-6 TRBD2
TGTGCCATCAGTCCTGACGGGAGCTCCTACGAGCAGTACTTC CAISPDGSSYEQYF . TRBJ2-7 TRBV10-3 .
TGTGCCAGCAGTCCCGGGCTGGGAGGCAATCAGCCCCAGCATTTT CASSPGLGGNQPQHF once TRBJ1-5 TRBV6-5 .
TGTGCCAGCAGCCCGGGACAGGGGGATAAGGTATTCGACTACACCTTC CASSPGQGDKVFDYTF . TRBJ1-2 TRBV5-4 TRBD1
TGTGCCAGCAGCCGGACCGGGGAGCTGTTTTTT CASSRTGELFF . TRBJ2-2 TRBV11-3 .
TGTGCCAGCAGACCTGGACTAGCGGTTACCTACGAGCAGTACTTC CASRPGLAVTYEQYF . TRBJ2-7 TRBV6-5 TRBD2
TGTGCCAGCAGTTTAAGAGGAGGTAACTCACCCCTCCACTTT CASSLRGGNSPLHF . TRBJ1-6 TRBV28 .
TGTGCCAGCAGTGGACTAGCGGGGAGCTCCTACAATGAGCAGTTCTTC CASSGLAGSSYNEQFF . TRBJ2-1 TRBV7-9 TRBD2